This TCR beta chain was obtained from a study of shared clonotypes between healthy human individuals. Comment on this clone: Its antigen is as yet unknown.

The study, taken as a whole, reports: Donors were few, which limited the genetic and exposure-history diversity represented. Clonotype sharing among donors likely depends on sequencing depth. It was only blood that was sampled, and tissue repertoires likely differ.

The data were produced by immunoSEQ multiplex PCR, yet TCRdb's version contains in-frame clones alone and is incomplete. The sample shows millions of clones, approximately 94% of them seen only once. This CDR3 has 15 residues. Looked up from germline, CDR1 is MNHNS and CDR2 is SASEGT. Trimming left V 2 bases short and J 7 bases short, with 17 bases between. This TCR came from a man aged 18 to 29 in good health. V is TRBV6-1 and J is TRBJ2-5; tentative D call: TRBD2 (7 bases). Material for sequencing was naive CD4+ T cells sorted from blood. Subset noted: CD45RA+ positively selected. DNA for the CDR3: TGTGCCAGCAGTGAAAGGAGGACGGGGGGCGCGACCCAGTACTTC. Translation: CASSERRTGGATQYF.